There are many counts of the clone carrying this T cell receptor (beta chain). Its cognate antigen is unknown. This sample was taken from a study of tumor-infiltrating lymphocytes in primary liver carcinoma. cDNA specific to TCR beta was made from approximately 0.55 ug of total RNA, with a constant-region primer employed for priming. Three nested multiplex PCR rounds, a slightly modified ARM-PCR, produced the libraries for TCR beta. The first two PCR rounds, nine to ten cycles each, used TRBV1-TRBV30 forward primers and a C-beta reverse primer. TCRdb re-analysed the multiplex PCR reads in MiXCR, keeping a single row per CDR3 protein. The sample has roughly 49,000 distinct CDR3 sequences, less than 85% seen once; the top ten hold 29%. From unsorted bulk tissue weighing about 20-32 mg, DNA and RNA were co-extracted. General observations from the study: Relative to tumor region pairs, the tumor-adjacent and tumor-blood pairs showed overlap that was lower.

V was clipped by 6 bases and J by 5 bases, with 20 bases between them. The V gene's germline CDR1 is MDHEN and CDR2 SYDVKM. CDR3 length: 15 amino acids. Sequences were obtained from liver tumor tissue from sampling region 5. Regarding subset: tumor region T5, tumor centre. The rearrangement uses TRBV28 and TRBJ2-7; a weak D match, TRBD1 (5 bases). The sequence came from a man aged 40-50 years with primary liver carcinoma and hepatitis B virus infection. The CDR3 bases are TGTGCCAGCAGATTAGACAGTCCCAGTGATGACGAGCAGTACTTC. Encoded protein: CASRLDSPSDDEQYF.